This is a list of T cell receptor beta chains from one sample in a study of shared clonotypes between healthy human individuals. Produced via immunoSEQ multiplex PCR; TCRdb's table is partial and in-frame only. In the table there are 600,000 to 750,000 clones, over 60% of which are singletons. Specimen: memory CD4+ T cells sorted from blood. Receptors originate from a woman between 25 and 40 years old in good health. Each CDR3 is given with its conserved first and last residue. A D gene is named only where the DNA matches it firmly. For some rows the clone size is stated as once, few or many, or as a class when expanded; others skip it.

V gene,J gene,D gene,CDR3 length,clone size,CDR3 protein,CDR3 DNA
TRBV20-1,TRBJ2-7,NA,11,few,CSARRGHEQYF,TGCAGTGCTAGGCGGGGGCACGAGCAGTACTTC
TRBV19,TRBJ1-1,NA,14,NA,CASSSQGGITEAFF,TGTGCCAGTAGTAGCCAGGGAGGGATCACTGAAGCTTTCTTT
TRBV7-2,TRBJ1-5,NA,17,NA,CASSLLSGAYPNQPQHF,TGTGCCAGCAGCTTATTATCCGGGGCCTACCCTAATCAGCCCCAGCATTTT
TRBV7-2,TRBJ1-4,NA,16,many,CASSTSGTVIGEKLFF,TGTGCCAGCAGCACTAGCGGGACGGTCATAGGGGAAAAACTGTTTTTT
TRBV4-2,TRBJ2-1,NA,16,once,CASSQGRGRTYNEQFF,TGTGCCAGCAGCCAAGGCCGAGGACGAACCTACAATGAGCAGTTCTTC
TRBV5-6,TRBJ1-2,NA,18,NA,CASSPGERALGPNYGYTF,TGTGCCAGCAGCCCCGGTGAGAGGGCTCTGGGGCCGAACTATGGCTACACCTTC
TRBV5-1,TRBJ2-1,NA,15,NA,CASSPRNGGYNEQFF,TGCGCCAGCAGCCCCCGAAACGGAGGCTACAATGAGCAGTTCTTC
TRBV4-1,TRBJ1-5,NA,15,NA,CASSQDGRVNQPQHF,TGCGCCAGCAGCCAAGATGGCCGGGTCAATCAGCCCCAGCATTTT
TRBV14,TRBJ2-1,NA,13,NA,CASSQGSVTEQFF,TGTGCCAGCAGCCAAGGGTCAGTTACCGAGCAGTTCTTC
TRBV19,TRBJ1-1,NA,13,NA,CASSTTGNTEAFF,TGTGCCAGTAGTACCACAGGGAACACTGAAGCTTTCTTT
TRBV28,TRBJ1-5,TRBD1,14,NA,CASSLPGGRQPQHF,TGTGCCAGCAGTTTACCAGGGGGCCGTCAGCCCCAGCATTTT
TRBV7-9,TRBJ2-1,TRBD1,15,NA,CASSFGTGGGDEQFF,TGTGCCAGCAGCTTCGGGACAGGGGGCGGGGATGAGCAGTTCTTC
TRBV30,TRBJ1-2,TRBD1,15,NA,CAGQSGDRGRYGYTF,TGTGCCGGGCAGTCCGGGGACAGGGGGCGGTATGGCTACACCTTC
TRBV4-1,TRBJ2-2,TRBD1,16,NA,CASSRGGEAKVGELFF,TGCGCCAGCAGCCGAGGGGGCGAGGCTAAAGTCGGGGAGCTGTTTTTT
TRBV7-9,TRBJ2-1,NA,15,NA,CASSSGLGVRGEQFF,TGTGCCAGCAGCTCCGGACTGGGGGTGCGGGGTGAGCAGTTCTTC
TRBV2,TRBJ1-5,NA,14,NA,CASSSEQAGQPQHF,TGTGCCAGCAGTAGTGAACAGGCGGGTCAGCCCCAGCATTTT
TRBV6-5,TRBJ2-1,NA,13,NA,CASSLGPDSEQFF,TGTGCCAGCAGTCTCGGACCAGACAGTGAGCAGTTCTTC
TRBV5-6,TRBJ2-3,TRBD2,16,NA,CASSLGLAGVSDTQYF,TGTGCCAGCAGCTTGGGACTAGCGGGAGTATCAGATACGCAGTATTTT
TRBV11-2,TRBJ2-1,TRBD2,16,NA,CASSGQVAGGTNEQFF,TGTGCCAGCAGCGGCCAGGTTGCGGGAGGAACCAATGAGCAGTTCTTC
TRBV7-2,TRBJ1-2,NA,13,few,CASSLGVNYGYTF,TGTGCCAGCAGCTTGGGGGTAAACTATGGCTACACCTTC
TRBV5-6,TRBJ2-5,NA,13,few,CASSPPGLETQYF,TGTGCCAGCAGCCCCCCCGGGCTGGAGACCCAGTACTTC
TRBV11-2,TRBJ2-3,NA,15,NA,CASSTSALVLDTQYF,TGTGCCAGCAGCACTAGTGCGCTAGTTCTAGATACGCAGTATTTT
TRBV27,TRBJ1-1,TRBD1,14,NA,CASSLQDRVTEAFF,TGTGCCAGCAGTTTACAGGACAGGGTCACTGAAGCTTTCTTT
TRBV15,TRBJ1-3,NA,17,NA,CATSRGPPEGPGNTIYF,TGTGCCACCAGCAGAGGACCCCCTGAGGGGCCAGGAAACACCATATATTTT
TRBV27,TRBJ2-6,NA,15,NA,CASSFWSGGANVLTF,TGTGCCAGCAGTTTTTGGTCTGGTGGGGCCAACGTCCTGACTTTC
TRBV28,TRBJ1-5,TRBD1,20,NA,CASSLTRRSGRGWRNQPQHF,TGTGCCAGCAGTTTAACTCGGAGGTCCGGCAGGGGGTGGCGCAATCAGCCCCAGCATTTT
TRBV11-2,TRBJ2-5,NA,16,NA,CASSLNPAWDQETQYF,TGTGCCAGCAGCTTAAATCCAGCCTGGGACCAAGAGACCCAGTACTTC
TRBV5-8,TRBJ2-1,TRBD2,15,NA,CASSSGLVVVNEQFF,TGTGCCAGCAGTTCGGGACTAGTTGTTGTAAATGAGCAGTTCTTC
TRBV5-1,TRBJ1-5,TRBD1,16,NA,CASSLGTGSSNQPQHF,TGCGCCAGCAGCTTGGGGACAGGTTCCAGCAATCAGCCCCAGCATTTT
TRBV28,TRBJ1-2,TRBD1,15,NA,CASSPTGTGDHGYTF,TGTGCCAGCAGTCCTACCGGGACAGGGGATCATGGCTACACCTTC
TRBV10-1,TRBJ2-1,TRBD2,14,NA,CASSSLAGDNEQFF,TGCGCCAGCAGCTCACTAGCGGGGGACAATGAGCAGTTCTTC
TRBV4-1,TRBJ1-2,NA,15,NA,CASSHPATEAYGYTF,TGCGCCAGCAGCCACCCGGCGACAGAAGCCTATGGCTACACCTTC
TRBV5-1,TRBJ2-5,TRBD1,15,NA,CASSALTGGKETQYF,TGCGCCAGCAGCGCCTTAACAGGGGGCAAAGAGACCCAGTACTTC
TRBV7-6,TRBJ2-5,TRBD2,16,NA,CASSLAGTSFQETQYF,TGTGCCAGCAGCTTAGCGGGGACTAGCTTCCAAGAGACCCAGTACTTC
TRBV5-1,TRBJ2-7,TRBD2,15,NA,CASSPGASGSHEQYF,TGCGCCAGCAGCCCTGGGGCTAGCGGGAGCCACGAGCAGTACTTC
TRBV6-5,TRBJ1-1,NA,15,NA,CASTEGGGRDTEAFF,TGTGCCAGCACCGAAGGGGGGGGAAGGGACACTGAAGCTTTCTTT